These 26 T cell receptor beta chains were all obtained from the same sample, sequenced in a study of blood T cell repertoires in COVID-19. Some clones are missing from TCRdb's copy, which holds only in-frame ones; the method was immunoSEQ multiplex PCR. Among 35,000 to 55,000 clones, roughly 87% were seen once, and the ten largest hold around 7.4%. Input material: peripheral blood. The receptors shown here come from a man aged 55-75 years with active COVID-19.

V usage is TRBV11-2 and J usage is TRBJ2-1; weak D call: TRBD2 (6 bases). CDR3 length equals 15 residues. Germline values: CDR1 SGHAT, CDR2 FQNNGV. Trimming stripped 4 bases from V and 5 bases from J, with 15 bases between. The CDR3 loop is CASSSRSGWNNEQFF. The CDR3, as DNA: TGTGCCAGCAGCTCAAGGAGCGGGTGGAACAATGAGCAGTTCTTC.

V and J are TRBV24-1 and TRBJ1-1; D call uncertain. Germline V gene data show CDR1 as KGHDR and CDR2 as SFDVKD. With 4 bases removed from V and 11 bases from J, the gap between germline ends came to 13 bases. The CDR3 extends over 12 amino acids. CDR3 coding DNA: TGTGCCACCAGTGAGGGAGAGGGCCGCGCTTTCTTT. It yields the protein CATSEGEGRAFF.

The rearrangement links TRBV5-4 to TRBJ2-5; TRBD2 matches 9 bases. Germline assignment: CDR1 SGHNT and CDR2 YYREEE (reference sequence). V was pared by 0 bases and J by 1 base, with 7 bases of the junction left unmatched. The CDR3 extends over 17 amino acids. CDR3 DNA: TGTGCCAGCAGCTTGGTAGGCGGGGGGGCCATCCAAGAGACCCAGTACTTC. This codes for CASSLVGGGAIQETQYF.

V and J are TRBV28 and TRBJ2-6, with 8 bases lining up with TRBD1. The length of the CDR3 is 15 residues. With V trimmed by 6 bases and J by 2 bases, 3 bases remained unmatched. Looked up from germline, CDR1 is MDHEN and CDR2 is SYDVKM. CDR3 nucleotide sequence: TGTGCCAGCAGAGAGACAGGGGCTGGGGCCAACGTCCTGACTTTC. It is translated as CASRETGAGANVLTF.

The chain recombines TRBV11-2 with TRBJ2-2; TRBD1 aligns across 9 bases. This CDR3 spans 16 amino acids. Trimming took 5 bases from V and 3 from J; bases not matched to a gene: 7. Germline lookup yields CDR1 SGHAT and CDR2 FQNNGV. The CDR3: CASSLTTGGDTGELFF. Here the CDR3 DNA reads TGTGCCAGCAGCCTTACAACAGGGGGCGACACCGGGGAGCTGTTTTTT.

The chain couples TRBV19 to TRBJ2-1, with 7 bases fitting TRBD1. The V segment lost 10 bases and the J segment 7 bases; nucleotides outside the gene matches: 10. The CDR3 has 13 residues. The germline V gene encodes CDR1 LNHDA and CDR2 SQIVND (reference sequence). The CDR3 sequence is CATRQGTQNEQFF. CDR3 nucleotide sequence: TGTGCCACTAGACAGGGTACGCAAAATGAGCAGTTCTTC.

This chain links TRBV4-3 with TRBJ2-3; tentative D call: TRBD1 (6 bases). Trimming stripped 0 bases from V and 5 bases from J, with 12 bases between. The CDR3 loop spans 15 amino acids. Germline CDR1 and CDR2: LGHNA and YSLEER. In DNA form, the CDR3 reads TGCGCCAGCAGCCAAGAGCCCAGGGGTAAAGATACGCAGTATTTT. Translating it yields CASSQEPRGKDTQYF.

V gene TRBV7-2 combines with J gene TRBJ2-5; D gene ambiguous. Germline lookup yields CDR1 SGHTA and CDR2 FQGNSA. Trimming cost V 5 bases and J 2 bases, with 12 bases left between them. This CDR3 region has 14 residues. Here the CDR3 DNA reads TGTGCCAGCAGCCCCGTGGCGCGGCAAGAGACCCAGTACTTC. As protein: CASSPVARQETQYF.

The chain has TRBV3-1 (or the pseudogene TRBV3-2) and TRBJ2-3, with 15 bases aligning to TRBD2. This CDR3 contains 20 residues. Germline lookup yields CDR1 LGHDT and CDR2 YNNKEL (reference sequence). The trim removed 0 bases at V and 5 bases at J, leaving 12 bases unmatched. CDR3 nucleotides: TGTGCCAGCAGCCAAGATCTTTCCGGACTAGCGGGAGGGCACGGAGATACGCAGTATTTT. As protein: CASSQDLSGLAGGHGDTQYF.

This clone was detected once. CDR3 in amino acids: CASSPRPGNQPQHF. The CDR3 coding sequence is TGTGCCAGCAGCCCACGCCCAGGCAATCAGCCCCAGCATTTT. V and J are TRBV6-5 and TRBJ1-5, with D unresolved. Germline V gene data show CDR1 as MNHEY and CDR2 as SVGAGI. V gave up 6 bases and J gave up 2 bases, with 11 bases separating them. The CDR3 runs to 14 residues.

The chain combines TRBV4-1 with TRBJ1-4, with TRBD1 identical over 9 bases. Trimming at V came to 6 bases and at J to 5 bases, leaving 4 bases not matched to a gene. Per the germline V gene, CDR1 is MGHRA and CDR2 is YSYEKL. This CDR3 is 14 amino acids long. The DNA of the CDR3 is TGCGCCAGCAGTGACGGGACAGGGAATGAAAAACTGTTTTTT. This gives the protein CASSDGTGNEKLFF.

The chain uses TRBV13 and TRBJ2-1, with D possibly being TRBD2 (6 bases). The V end was cut by 5 bases, the J end by 7 bases, with 9 bases between. This CDR3 has 12 residues. In germline, CDR1 is PRHDT, CDR2 FYEKMQ (reference sequence). The CDR3 DNA sequence: TGTGCCAGCAGCGGGGGGACTAATGAGCAGTTCTTC. Translating it yields CASSGGTNEQFF.

This clone appeared a few times. This rearrangement joins TRBV20-1 to TRBJ1-5; D remains ambiguous. The length of the CDR3 is 16 residues. CDR1 and CDR2 from the germline V gene are DFQATT and SNEGSKA (reference sequence). V lost 3 bases and J 7 bases, leaving 22 bases between the germline ends. CDR3 DNA sequence: TGCAGTGCTAGTGTCGTGAGCGGGGAAAGCACCCAGCCCCAGCATTTT. Translated: CSASVVSGESTQPQHF.

The chain uses TRBV28 and TRBJ2-5, with D maybe TRBD2 (5 bases). Trimming removed 3 bases at V and 6 bases at J, with 11 bases between. This CDR3 contains 13 residues. The germline V gene encodes CDR1 MDHEN and CDR2 SYDVKM. Written as DNA, the CDR3 is TGTGCCAGCAGTTTGAGGGTAGAACAGACCCAGTACTTC. Residues: CASSLRVEQTQYF.

The chain employs TRBV7-2 and TRBJ2-1, with 12 bases matching TRBD2. The CDR3 has 16 residues. Germline-derived CDR1 and CDR2 are SGHTA and FQGNSA. V lost 5 bases, J lost 7 bases, and 9 bases stayed unmatched. CDR3 nucleotides: TGTGCCAGCAGCCGCGCTAGCGGGGGGGCGGGGAATGAGCAGTTCTTC. Encoded protein: CASSRASGGAGNEQFF. The variable domain in full, completed from reference TRBV7-2 and TRBJ2-1, reads GAGVSQSPSNKVTEKGKDVELRCDPISGHTALYWYRQSLGQGLEFLIYFQGNSAPDKSGLPSDRFSAERTGGSVSTLTIQRTQQEDSAVYLCASSRASGGAGNEQFFGPGTRLTVL.

J is TRBJ1-6 and V is TRBV27; D is possibly TRBD1 (6 bases). V lost 5 bases to trimming and J lost 11 bases, with 13 bases between them. This CDR3 is 13 amino acids long. Germline CDR1 reads MNHEY; CDR2 reads SMNVEV (reference sequence). The CDR3 loop reads CASSLQQGPPLHF. In DNA, the CDR3 is TGTGCCAGCAGTCTTCAACAGGGACCACCCCTCCACTTT.

The chain is built from TRBV28 and TRBJ1-2, with no clear D. Between the trimmed V and J ends, which lost 4 bases and 3 bases, there was a span of 12 bases. The germline CDR1 and CDR2 sequences are MDHEN and SYDVKM. This CDR3 has 14 amino acids. The CDR3 reads CASSSPPGYYGYTF. CDR3 bases: TGTGCCAGCAGTTCCCCTCCGGGTTACTATGGCTACACCTTC.

The rearrangement uses TRBV11-3 and TRBJ2-1; 7 nucleotides agree with TRBD1. CDR1 and CDR2 (germline): SGHNT, YENEEA. The CDR3 loop spans 15 amino acids. Trimming at V came to 5 bases and at J to 1 base, leaving 5 bases not matched to a gene. In DNA form, the CDR3 reads TGTGCCAGCAGCCTCAGACAGGGTTCCTACAATGAGCAGTTCTTC. Its protein product is CASSLRQGSYNEQFF.

The chain employs TRBV28 and TRBJ2-1, with a possible D match to TRBD1 (5 bases). The germline V and J ends were trimmed by 3 bases and 8 bases, with 17 bases remaining between them. The CDR3 sequence is 15 residues long. The V gene's germline CDR1 is MDHEN and CDR2 SYDVKM. CDR3 coding DNA: TGTGCCAGCAGTTTCCTAGGGCCTAAAGGGGATGAGCAGTTCTTC. Its translation: CASSFLGPKGDEQFF.

The gene calls are TRBV6-5 and TRBJ2-1; the D gene is possibly TRBD2 (6 bases). V lost 5 bases and J lost 0, with 11 bases in between. The CDR3 sequence is 15 residues long. Germline V CDR1 and CDR2: MNHEY, SVGAGI. This chain's CDR3 is CASSPGLISYNEQFF. CDR3 nucleotides: TGTGCCAGCAGTCCGGGACTTATCTCCTACAATGAGCAGTTCTTC.

The genes are TRBV2 and TRBJ1-2; D may be TRBD1 (6 bases). CDR1 SNHLY and CDR2 FYNNEI come from the germline V gene. CDR3 length: 14 residues. With 4 bases removed from V and 6 bases from J, the gap between germline ends came to 15 bases. This chain's CDR3 is CASSVDSGQDGYTF. CDR3 sequence (DNA): TGTGCCAGCAGTGTGGACAGTGGGCAGGATGGCTACACCTTC.

The V gene is TRBV6-5, the J gene TRBJ1-2, with D maybe TRBD1 (5 bases). Deletions cut 6 bases from V and 0 bases from J, with 8 bases between. The CDR3 covers 13 residues. CDR1 MNHEY and CDR2 SVGAGI come from the germline V gene. The DNA of the CDR3 is TGTGCCAGCAGACAGACAGCTAACTATGGCTACACCTTC. It specifies CASRQTANYGYTF.

This chain uses TRBV11-2 with TRBJ1-6; D not certain. The CDR3 runs to 13 residues. V lost 5 bases and J lost 7, with 9 bases in between. In germline, CDR1 is SGHAT, CDR2 FQNNGV. Written as DNA, the CDR3 is TGTGCCAGCAGCACGGGGTTGAATTCACCCCTCCACTTT. The encoded protein is CASSTGLNSPLHF.

The chain is built from TRBV2 and TRBJ1-2, with 8 bases identical to TRBD1. This CDR3 is built from 17 residues. V dropped 4 bases and J dropped 3; count of bases not matched to a gene: 13. CDR1 and CDR2 (germline): SNHLY, FYNNEI. Here the CDR3 DNA reads TGTGCCAGCAGTGCGTTGGCAGGGGGCGAGGATGACTATGGCTACACCTTC. Its protein product is CASSALAGGEDDYGYTF.

The chain has TRBV6-6 and TRBJ1-3; 8 bases align to TRBD1. The trim removed 2 bases at V and 2 bases at J, leaving 5 bases unmatched. Germline V gives CDR1 MNHNY, CDR2 SVGAGI (reference sequence). The CDR3 length is 16 residues. CDR3 coding DNA: TGTGCCAGCAGTTACCCTCAGGACAGGGCTGGAAACACCATATATTTT. As protein: CASSYPQDRAGNTIYF.

This chain connects TRBV5-4 to TRBJ1-2; tentatively, D is TRBD1 (6 bases). Trimming took 1 base from V and 2 from J, leaving 9 bases between them. This CDR3 contains 14 residues. Germline V gene data show CDR1 as SGHNT and CDR2 as YYREEE (reference sequence). The CDR3 sequence is CASSLQGINYGYTF. In nucleotides, the CDR3 is TGTGCCAGCAGCTTGCAGGGGATCAACTATGGCTACACCTTC.